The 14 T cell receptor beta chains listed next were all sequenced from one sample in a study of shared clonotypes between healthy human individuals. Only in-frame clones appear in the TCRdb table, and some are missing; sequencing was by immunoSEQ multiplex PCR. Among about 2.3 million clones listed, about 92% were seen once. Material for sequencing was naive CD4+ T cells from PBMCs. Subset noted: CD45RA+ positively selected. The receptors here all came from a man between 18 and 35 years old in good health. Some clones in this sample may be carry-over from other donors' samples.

Written as DNA, the CDR3 is TGTGCCAGCAGCTTAAGGGCCGGGGCTCTCATCCCACTGTTTTTT. Amino acid sequence: CASSLRAGALIPLFF. The chain has TRBV7-2 and TRBJ1-4; possible D gene TRBD1, 5 bases. V was clipped by 2 bases and J by 13 bases, with 20 bases between them. The V gene's germline CDR1 is SGHTA and CDR2 FQGNSA. This CDR3 comprises 15 residues.

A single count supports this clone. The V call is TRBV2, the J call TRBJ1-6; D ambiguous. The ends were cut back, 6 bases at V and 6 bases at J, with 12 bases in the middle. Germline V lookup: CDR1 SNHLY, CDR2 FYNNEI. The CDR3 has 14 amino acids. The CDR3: CASRRRVSNSPLHF. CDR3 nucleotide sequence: TGTGCCAGCAGAAGACGCGTTAGTAATTCACCCCTCCACTTT.

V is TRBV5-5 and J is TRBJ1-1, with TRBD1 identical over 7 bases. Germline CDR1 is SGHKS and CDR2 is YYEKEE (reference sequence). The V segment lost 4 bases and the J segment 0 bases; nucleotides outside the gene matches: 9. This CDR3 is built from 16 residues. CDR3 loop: CASSPTGVLMNTEAFF. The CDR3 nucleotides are TGTGCCAGCAGCCCAACAGGGGTCCTTATGAACACTGAAGCTTTCTTT.

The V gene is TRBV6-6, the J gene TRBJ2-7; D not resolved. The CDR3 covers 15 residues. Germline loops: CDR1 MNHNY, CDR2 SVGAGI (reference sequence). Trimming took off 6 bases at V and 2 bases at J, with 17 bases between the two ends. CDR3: CASSSTGSGTYEQYF. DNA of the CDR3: TGTGCCAGCAGCTCCACCGGTTCAGGAACCTACGAGCAGTACTTC.

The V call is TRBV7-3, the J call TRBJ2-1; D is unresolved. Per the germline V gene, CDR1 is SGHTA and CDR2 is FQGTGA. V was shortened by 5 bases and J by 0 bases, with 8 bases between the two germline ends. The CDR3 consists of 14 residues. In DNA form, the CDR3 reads TGTGCCAGCAGCATGGAGAGCTCCTACAATGAGCAGTTCTTC. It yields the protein CASSMESSYNEQFF. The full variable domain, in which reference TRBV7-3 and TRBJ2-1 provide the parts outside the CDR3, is GAGVSQTPSNKVTEKGKYVELRCDPISGHTALYWYRQSLGQGPEFLIYFQGTGAADDSGLPNDRFFAVRPEGSVSTLKIQRTERGDSAVYLCASSMESSYNEQFFGPGTRLTVL.

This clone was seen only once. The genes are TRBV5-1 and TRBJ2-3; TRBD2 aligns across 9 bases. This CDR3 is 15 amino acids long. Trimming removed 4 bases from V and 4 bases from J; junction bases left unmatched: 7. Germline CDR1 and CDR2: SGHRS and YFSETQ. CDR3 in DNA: TGCGCCAGCAGCGACCTAATAGCGGGAGCAGATACGCAGTATTTT. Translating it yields CASSDLIAGADTQYF. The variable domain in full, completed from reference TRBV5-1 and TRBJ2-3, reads KAGVTQTPRYLIKTRGQQVTLSCSPISGHRSVSWYQQTPGQGLQFLFEYFSETQRNKGNFPGRFSGRQFSNSRSEMNVSTLELGDSALYLCASSDLIAGADTQYFGPGTRLTVL.

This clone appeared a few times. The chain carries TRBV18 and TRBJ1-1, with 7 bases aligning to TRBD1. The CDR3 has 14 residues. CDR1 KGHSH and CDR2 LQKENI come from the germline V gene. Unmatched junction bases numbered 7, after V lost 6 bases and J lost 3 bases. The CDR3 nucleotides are TGTGCCAGCTCGCTGACAGGGCGGGACACTGAAGCTTTCTTT. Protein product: CASSLTGRDTEAFF.

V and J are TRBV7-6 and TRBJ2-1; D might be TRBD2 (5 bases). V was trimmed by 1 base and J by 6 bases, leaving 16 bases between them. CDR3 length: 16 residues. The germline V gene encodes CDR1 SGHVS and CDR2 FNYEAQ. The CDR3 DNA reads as TGTGCCAGCAGCTTAGAGTCGGGGAACTGGGGCAATGAGCAGTTCTTC. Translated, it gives CASSLESGNWGNEQFF. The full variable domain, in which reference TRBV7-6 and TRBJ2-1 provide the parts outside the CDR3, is GAGVSQSPRYKVTKRGQDVALRCDPISGHVSLYWYRQALGQGPEFLTYFNYEAQQDKSGLPNDRFSAERPEGSISTLTIQRTEQRDSAMYRCASSLESGNWGNEQFFGPGTRLTVL.

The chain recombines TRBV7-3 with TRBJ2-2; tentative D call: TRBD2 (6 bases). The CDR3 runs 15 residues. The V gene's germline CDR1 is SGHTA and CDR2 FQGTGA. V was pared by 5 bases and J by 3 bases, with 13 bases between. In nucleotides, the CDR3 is TGTGCCAGCAGCCCCGGGGGTAGGCACACCGGGGAGCTGTTTTTT. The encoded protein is CASSPGGRHTGELFF. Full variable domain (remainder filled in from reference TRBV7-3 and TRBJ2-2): GAGVSQTPSNKVTEKGKYVELRCDPISGHTALYWYRQSLGQGPEFLIYFQGTGAADDSGLPNDRFFAVRPEGSVSTLKIQRTERGDSAVYLCASSPGGRHTGELFFGEGSRLTVL.

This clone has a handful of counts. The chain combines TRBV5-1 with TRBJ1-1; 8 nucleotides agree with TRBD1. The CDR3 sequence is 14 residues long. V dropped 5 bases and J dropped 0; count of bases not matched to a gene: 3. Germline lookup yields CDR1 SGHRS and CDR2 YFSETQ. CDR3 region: CASRRQGLNTEAFF. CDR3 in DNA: TGCGCCAGCAGAAGACAGGGGTTGAACACTGAAGCTTTCTTT. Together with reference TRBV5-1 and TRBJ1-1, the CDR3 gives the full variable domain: KAGVTQTPRYLIKTRGQQVTLSCSPISGHRSVSWYQQTPGQGLQFLFEYFSETQRNKGNFPGRFSGRQFSNSRSEMNVSTLELGDSALYLCASRRQGLNTEAFFGQGTRLTVV.

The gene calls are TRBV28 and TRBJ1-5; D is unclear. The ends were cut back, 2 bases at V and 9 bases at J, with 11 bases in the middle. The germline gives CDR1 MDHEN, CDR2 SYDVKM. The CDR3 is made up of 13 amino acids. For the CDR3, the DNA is TGTGCCAGCAGTTTAACAGCTTTCGGGCCCCAGCATTTT. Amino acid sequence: CASSLTAFGPQHF.

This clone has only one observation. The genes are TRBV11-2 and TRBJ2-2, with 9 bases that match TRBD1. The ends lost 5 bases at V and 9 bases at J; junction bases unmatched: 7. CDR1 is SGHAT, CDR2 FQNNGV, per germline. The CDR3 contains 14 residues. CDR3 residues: CASSPGTGTWELFF. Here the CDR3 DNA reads TGTGCCAGCAGCCCAGGGACAGGGACGTGGGAGCTGTTTTTT.

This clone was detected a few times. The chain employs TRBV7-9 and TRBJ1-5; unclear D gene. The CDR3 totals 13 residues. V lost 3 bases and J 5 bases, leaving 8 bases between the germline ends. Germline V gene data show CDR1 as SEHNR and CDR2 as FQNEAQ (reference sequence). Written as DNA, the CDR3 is TGTGCCAGCAGCTTGTCAAGCGATCAGCCCCAGCATTTT. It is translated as CASSLSSDQPQHF.

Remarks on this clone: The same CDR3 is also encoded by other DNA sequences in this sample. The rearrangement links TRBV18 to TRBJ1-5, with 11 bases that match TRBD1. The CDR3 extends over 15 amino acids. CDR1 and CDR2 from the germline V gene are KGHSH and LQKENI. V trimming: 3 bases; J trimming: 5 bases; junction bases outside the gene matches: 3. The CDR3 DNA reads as TGTGCCAGCTCACCGGGGACAGGGGGGGATCAGCCCCAGCATTTT. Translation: CASSPGTGGDQPQHF. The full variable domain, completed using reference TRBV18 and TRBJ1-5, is NAGVMQNPRHLVRRRGQEARLRCSPMKGHSHVYWYRQLPEEGLKFMVYLQKENIIDESGMPKERFSAEFPKEGPSILRIQQVVRGDSAAYFCASSPGTGGDQPQHFGDGTRLSIL.